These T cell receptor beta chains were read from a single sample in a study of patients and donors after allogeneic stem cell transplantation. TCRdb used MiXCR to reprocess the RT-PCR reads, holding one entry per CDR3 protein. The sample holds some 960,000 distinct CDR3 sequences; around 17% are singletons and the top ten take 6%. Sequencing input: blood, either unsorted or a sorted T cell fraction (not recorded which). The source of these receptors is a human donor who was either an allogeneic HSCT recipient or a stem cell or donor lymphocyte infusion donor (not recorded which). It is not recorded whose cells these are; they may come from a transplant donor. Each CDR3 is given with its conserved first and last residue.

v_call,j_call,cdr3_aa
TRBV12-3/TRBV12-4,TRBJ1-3,CASSLLDGNTIYF
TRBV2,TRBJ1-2,CASSGAEREGYTF
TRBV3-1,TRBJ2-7,CASSQARHPTYEQYF
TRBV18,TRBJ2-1,CASSSLAGGEVQFF
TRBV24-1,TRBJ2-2,CATSDLWDGDLNTGELFF
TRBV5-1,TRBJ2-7,CASSSRGGRGYEQYF
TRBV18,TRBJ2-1,CASSDGTTSGRLAHEQFF
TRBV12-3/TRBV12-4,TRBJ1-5,CASSYPPGTVNNQPQHF
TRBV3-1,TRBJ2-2,CASSYRTSLNTGELFF
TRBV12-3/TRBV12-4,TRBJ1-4,CASSLAWGGVDAEKLFF
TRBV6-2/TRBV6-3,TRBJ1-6,CASSYGTGDLLHF
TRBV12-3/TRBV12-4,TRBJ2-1,CASSSPGGPWDYSYNEQFF
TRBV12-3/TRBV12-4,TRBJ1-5,CASSLQGARGQPQHF
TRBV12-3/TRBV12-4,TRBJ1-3,CASSPFWGNTIYF
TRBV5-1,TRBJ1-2,CASSLNWGQGYTF
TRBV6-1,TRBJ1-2,CASSGTDRYGYTF
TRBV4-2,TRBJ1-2,CASSQPTNYGYTF